This TCR beta chain was found in a study of blood T cell repertoires in COVID-19. Overall study: Spain, Italy and the United States supplied samples that represented acute and convalescent COVID-19. T cells, B-cell-depleted T cells, or PBMCs provided the cDNA or gDNA that served as material.

This clone occurred a few times. The V and J ends lost 4 bases and 4 bases respectively, with 11 bases between them. There are 13 residues in the CDR3. Germline CDR1 and CDR2: LGHDT and YNNKEL (reference sequence). In the study's own analysis: Reference gene primer amplification gave nucleated cell count estimates. Here immunoSEQ multiplex PCR was the method, and the copy in TCRdb shows in-frame clones only, minus some. V and J calls plus clone size are reproduced from that table; the DNA served to infer D and trimming. Among under 350,000 clones listed, roughly 89% were seen once. The receptor's source is a man aged 50-60 years with acute or convalescent COVID-19. Material: peripheral blood. The V call is TRBV3-1 (or the pseudogene TRBV3-2), the J call TRBJ2-7, with a possible D match to TRBD1 (6 bases). The CDR3 sequence: CASSPPGTYEQYF. The CDR3 DNA reads TGTGCCAGCAGCCCCCCAGGGACATACGAGCAGTACTTC.